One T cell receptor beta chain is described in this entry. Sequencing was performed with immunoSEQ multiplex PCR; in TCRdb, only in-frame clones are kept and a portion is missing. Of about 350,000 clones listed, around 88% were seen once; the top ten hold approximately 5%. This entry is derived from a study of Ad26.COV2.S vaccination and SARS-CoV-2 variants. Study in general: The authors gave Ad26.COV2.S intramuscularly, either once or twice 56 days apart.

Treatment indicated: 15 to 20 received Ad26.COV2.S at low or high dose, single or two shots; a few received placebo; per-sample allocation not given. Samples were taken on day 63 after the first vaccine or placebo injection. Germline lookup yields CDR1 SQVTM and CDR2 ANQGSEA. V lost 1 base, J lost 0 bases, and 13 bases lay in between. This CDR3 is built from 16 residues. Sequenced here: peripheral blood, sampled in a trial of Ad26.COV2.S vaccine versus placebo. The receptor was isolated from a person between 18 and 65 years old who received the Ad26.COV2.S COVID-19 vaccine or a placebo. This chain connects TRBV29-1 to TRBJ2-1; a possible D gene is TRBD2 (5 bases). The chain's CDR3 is CSVEAVGLHSYNEQFF. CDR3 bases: TGCAGCGTTGAAGCGGTAGGACTCCACTCCTACAATGAGCAGTTCTTC.